This entry lists 5 T cell receptor beta chains sequenced from one sample in a study of blood T cells in healthy people across ages. A second about 7 to 12 cycle PCR used barcoded and J-beta primers. MiXCR, run by TCRdb on the 5' RACE reads, gives a single entry per CDR3 protein. The sample holds hundreds of thousands of distinct CDR3 sequences, less than 35% seen once. Sequences were obtained from blood. These receptors all come from a woman older than 75 in good health.

This clonotype was seen at least ten times. The genes are TRBV5-1 and TRBJ2-5; TRBD2 might be the D (5 bases). Germline V gene lookup returns CDR1 SGHRS and CDR2 YFSETQ. The CDR3 totals 13 residues. Trimming took off 2 bases at V and 5 bases at J, with 10 bases between the two ends. CDR3 nucleotides: TGCGCCAGCAGCTTCACCGAGCGGGAGACCCAGTACTTC. Translated: CASSFTERETQYF.

This clonotype has just a few counts. The chain is built from TRBV4-1 and TRBJ1-2; a possible D gene is TRBD1 (5 bases). Germline CDR1 MGHRA, CDR2 YSYEKL. This CDR3 comprises 14 residues. The V end lost 5 bases, the J end lost 3 bases, and 13 bases lay between the germline ends. CDR3 nucleotides: TGCGCCAGCAGCTCCGGTCGGGGCCACTATGGCTACACCTTC. Protein sequence: CASSSGRGHYGYTF.

With respect to this clonotype: A much larger clone differs by one base, so this may be a read error. V gene TRBV20-1 combines with J gene TRBJ2-5; the D is unclear. The CDR3 is 18 amino acids. Germline-derived CDR1 and CDR2 are DFQATT and SNEGSKA (reference sequence). The CDR3 loop is CSARDPGGPTLSQGTQYF. For the CDR3, the DNA is TGCAGTGCTAGAGACCCTGGCGGACCGACCCTGAGCCAAGGGACCCAGTACTTC.

Notes on this clonotype: A much larger clone lies one base from this, so it may be a read error. The chain has TRBV21-1 and TRBJ2-7; TRBD1, as called in the table, went unchecked against the DNA. TRBV21-1 is deemed a pseudogene. This CDR3 is 13 amino acids long. The CDR3 bases are TGTGCCAACTGGGGCGGGGAGGCCTACGAGCAGTACTTC. This translates into CANWGGEAYEQYF.

The chain uses TRBV5-6 and TRBJ2-1; D is uncertain. V was trimmed by 3 bases and J by 8 bases, leaving 24 bases between them. Germline V gene data show CDR1 as SGHDT and CDR2 as YYEEEE. This CDR3 contains 17 residues. The CDR3 region has the DNA TGTGCCAGCAGCTCTCGCTCGGTGGCTAGGTCCTTCTATGAGCAGTTCTTC. Its translation is CASSSRSVARSFYEQFF.